This entry lists 3 T cell receptor beta chains sequenced from one sample in a study of T cell responses to AZD1222 COVID-19 vaccine. Repertoires were generated with immunoSEQ multiplex PCR, while TCRdb's copy carries only in-frame clones and drops some. The sample consists of about 67,000 clones, 83% of them appearing once. The source material was peripheral blood, sampled 28 days after the second AZD1222 dose. The receptors come from an adult who received the AZD1222 COVID-19 vaccine.

The V gene is TRBV28, the J gene TRBJ1-2; 7 bases match TRBD1. Germline lookup yields CDR1 MDHEN and CDR2 SYDVKM. The ends lost 4 bases at V and 5 bases at J; junction bases unmatched: 13. The CDR3 is 16 amino acids. CDR3 protein: CASSSPTRQGSYGYTF. CDR3 sequence (DNA): TGTGCCAGCAGTTCCCCAACACGACAGGGCTCTTATGGCTACACCTTC.

This chain links TRBV6-5 with TRBJ2-2, with D perhaps TRBD2 (5 bases). CDR1 is MNHEY and CDR2 is SVGAGI in the germline V gene. V was pared by 0 bases and J by 4 bases, with 9 bases between. The CDR3 spans 15 residues. CDR3 nucleotide sequence: TGTGCCAGCAGTTACTCGCGGGTGGTCACCGGGGAGCTGTTTTTT. Its protein product is CASSYSRVVTGELFF.

The chain employs TRBV9 and TRBJ1-1; the D is unclear. The CDR3 totals 14 residues. The germline V and J ends were trimmed by 4 bases and 1 base, with 11 bases remaining between them. The V gene's germline CDR1 is SGDLS and CDR2 YYNGEE. The CDR3 sequence is CASSYSPGNTEAFF. CDR3 DNA sequence: TGTGCCAGCAGCTATTCCCCGGGGAACACTGAAGCTTTCTTT.